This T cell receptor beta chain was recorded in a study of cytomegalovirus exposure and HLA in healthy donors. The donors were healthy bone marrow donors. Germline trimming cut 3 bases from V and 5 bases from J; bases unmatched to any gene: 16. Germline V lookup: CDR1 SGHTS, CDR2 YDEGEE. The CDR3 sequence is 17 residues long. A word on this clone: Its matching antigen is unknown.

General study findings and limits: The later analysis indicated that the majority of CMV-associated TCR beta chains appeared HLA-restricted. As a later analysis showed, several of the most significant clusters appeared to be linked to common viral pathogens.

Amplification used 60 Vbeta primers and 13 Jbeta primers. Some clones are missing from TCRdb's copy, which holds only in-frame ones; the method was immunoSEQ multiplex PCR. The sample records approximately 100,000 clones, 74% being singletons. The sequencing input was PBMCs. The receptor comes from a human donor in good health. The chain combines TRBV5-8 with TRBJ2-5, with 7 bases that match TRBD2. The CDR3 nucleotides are TGTGCCAGCAGCTCCGGACTCCGGGGAGGGGCGGGCGAGACCCAGTACTTC. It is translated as CASSSGLRGGAGETQYF.